Listed here are 15 T cell receptor beta chains from one sample, sequenced in a study of cytomegalovirus exposure and HLA in healthy donors. Profiling relied on immunoSEQ multiplex PCR, and the TCRdb table lists in-frame clones only, not all of them. The data show 200,000 to 250,000 clones, approximately 87% seen once. The sequenced sample consisted of PBMCs. Receptor source: a woman aged 18-29 years in good health and CMV-seronegative.

The chain employs TRBV30 and TRBJ1-5; no definite D call. Trimming stripped 2 bases from V and 0 bases from J, with 8 bases between. CDR1 GTSNPN and CDR2 SVGIG come from the germline V gene (reference sequence). The CDR3 covers 14 residues. For the CDR3, the DNA is TGTGCCTGGAGTCGGGCAAATAGCAATCAGCCCCAGCATTTT. Protein: CAWSRANSNQPQHF.

The chain links TRBV7-2 to TRBJ1-2; D is unresolved. The CDR3 sequence is 14 residues long. CDR1 and CDR2 (germline): SGHTA, FQGNSA. Trimming shortened V by 7 bases and J by 7 bases, and 19 bases separated the two germline ends. In nucleotides, the CDR3 is TGTGCCAGCACCCTCGGAGGGCTCATCGGTGGCTACACCTTC. Translated: CASTLGGLIGGYTF.

The gene calls are TRBV5-4 and TRBJ2-1; 13 bases align to TRBD2. There are 16 residues in the CDR3. Losses at the gene ends were 0 bases for V and 5 bases for J; bases not matched to a gene: 2. The germline V gene has CDR1 SGHNT and CDR2 YYREEE (reference sequence). For the CDR3, the DNA is TGTGCCAGCAGCTTGGAAACTAGCGGGGGGGACAATGAGCAGTTCTTC. The encoded protein is CASSLETSGGDNEQFF.

The chain combines TRBV5-1 with TRBJ1-1, with D possibly being TRBD1 (6 bases). V was pared by 0 bases and J by 0 bases, with 12 bases between. The CDR3 has 16 residues. Germline CDR1 and CDR2: SGHRS and YFSETQ. CDR3 sequence reads: CASSLGRGRLNTEAFF. The CDR3 DNA reads TGCGCCAGCAGCTTGGGCCGGGGGCGTTTGAACACTGAAGCTTTCTTT.

V and J are TRBV5-8 and TRBJ2-7; TRBD2 is a possible D gene (6 bases). V was trimmed by 6 bases and J by 0 bases, leaving 13 bases between them. Germline V CDR1 and CDR2: SGHTS, YDEGEE. This CDR3 is 14 amino acids long. CDR3 DNA sequence: TGTGCCAGCACCTCCGGGACTTACTCCTACGAGCAGTACTTC. Residues: CASTSGTYSYEQYF.

CDR3 bases: TGTGCCAGCAGCTTTGCCGGGAGGAACACCATATATTTT. Its protein product is CASSFAGRNTIYF. The genes are TRBV7-9 and TRBJ1-3, with no clear D. The CDR3 has 13 residues. Looked up from germline, CDR1 is SEHNR and CDR2 is FQNEAQ (reference sequence). Trimming took off 3 bases at V and 7 bases at J, with 10 bases between the two ends.

This clone showed up just once. The chain employs TRBV30 and TRBJ2-5; 9 nucleotides agree with TRBD2. Germline values: CDR1 GTSNPN, CDR2 SVGIG (reference sequence). After removal of 3 bases from V and 3 bases from J, the junction contained 5 bases not matched to a gene. The CDR3 sequence is 14 residues long. For the CDR3, the DNA is TGTGCCTGGAGGAAGGTAGCGGGAGAAGAGACCCAGTACTTC. Its protein product is CAWRKVAGEETQYF.

This sequence joins TRBV11-2 and TRBJ1-2; 11 positions match TRBD1. V trimming: 1 base; J trimming: 3 bases; junction bases outside the gene matches: 1. Germline loops: CDR1 SGHAT, CDR2 FQNNGV. The CDR3 sequence is 15 residues long. In nucleotides, the CDR3 is TGTGCCAGCAGCTTAGCGGGACAGGGGGACTATGGCTACACCTTC. Protein: CASSLAGQGDYGYTF.

This rearrangement joins TRBV19 to TRBJ2-1; 9 bases agree with TRBD1. The CDR3 sequence is 17 residues long. The germline V gene encodes CDR1 LNHDA and CDR2 SQIVND (reference sequence). Unmatched junction bases numbered 8, after V lost 5 bases and J lost 0 bases. The CDR3 nucleotides read TGTGCCAGTAGTCCATGGACAGGGGTTAGCTCCTACAATGAGCAGTTCTTC. Protein product: CASSPWTGVSSYNEQFF.

This chain's CDR3 is CAWSAMTGHSTEAFF. Here the CDR3 DNA reads TGTGCCTGGAGTGCGATGACAGGGCATAGCACTGAAGCTTTCTTT. The chain couples TRBV30 to TRBJ1-1, with TRBD1 matching 7 bases. Trimming took 1 base from V and 4 from J; bases not matched to a gene: 9. The CDR3 spans 15 residues. Germline V gene data show CDR1 as GTSNPN and CDR2 as SVGIG (reference sequence).

The chain couples TRBV10-3 to TRBJ2-1; D may be TRBD2 (6 bases). Germline CDR1 and CDR2: ENHRY and SYGVKD. The V end lost 8 bases, the J end lost 9 bases, and 14 bases lay between the germline ends. The CDR3 extends over 12 amino acids. Here the CDR3 DNA reads TGTGCCATCGGGACTGCTAATGGTGAGCAGTTCTTC. Encoded protein: CAIGTANGEQFF.

The V gene is TRBV2, the J gene TRBJ2-7; either TRBD1 or TRBD2 may supply D (5 bases each). Per germline, CDR1 SNHLY and CDR2 FYNNEI. V was pared by 5 bases and J by 4 bases, with 15 bases between. CDR3 size: 14 residues. The CDR3 DNA reads TGTGCCAGCAGTCCGGGACCGCCCAGATACGAGCAGTACTTC. This encodes CASSPGPPRYEQYF.

The chain is built from TRBV6-6 and TRBJ2-7, with 11 bases identical to TRBD2. Trimming at V came to 5 bases and at J to 4 bases, leaving 10 bases not matched to a gene. The germline V gene has CDR1 MNHNY and CDR2 SVGAGI (reference sequence). The CDR3 sequence is 16 residues long. CDR3 sequence reads: CASSTQRTSGRYEQYF. In DNA form, the CDR3 reads TGTGCCAGCAGTACCCAAAGGACTAGCGGGCGTTACGAGCAGTACTTC.

This chain joins TRBV5-1 and TRBJ2-2, with 13 bases identical to TRBD2. The germline V gene encodes CDR1 SGHRS and CDR2 YFSETQ. The trim removed 4 bases at V and 2 bases at J, leaving 8 bases unmatched. The CDR3 spans 18 residues. CDR3 in amino acids: CASSTPTSGGVNTGELFF. The CDR3 nucleotides read TGCGCCAGCAGCACCCCCACTAGCGGGGGGGTTAACACCGGGGAGCTGTTTTTT.

With regard to this clone: Other DNA sequences in the sample encode the same CDR3. The rearrangement uses TRBV6-5 and TRBJ1-5; no clear D. The V and J ends lost 3 bases and 1 base respectively, with 4 bases between them. Germline CDR1 MNHEY, CDR2 SVGAGI. The CDR3 runs 13 residues. The chain's CDR3 is CASSYGSNQPQHF. CDR3 DNA sequence: TGTGCCAGCAGTTATGGGAGCAATCAGCCCCAGCATTTT.